This T cell receptor beta chain was sequenced for a study of blood T cell repertoires in COVID-19. Whole-study context: Samples taken during acute and convalescent COVID-19 were collected in the United States, Italy and Spain. PBMCs, B-cell-depleted T cells, or T cells were the source of the cDNA or gDNA that made up the material.

In the authors' methods: Reference gene primers were amplified, and this amplification served to estimate nucleated cell counts. Profiling relied on immunoSEQ multiplex PCR, and the TCRdb table lists in-frame clones only, not all of them. The V and J calls and clone size were taken over from that table, and D and trimming were inferred from the DNA. The table shows around 200,000 clones, with around 81% occurring only once. J was trimmed by 4 bases and V by 0 bases; bases with no gene match: 8. Germline-derived CDR1 and CDR2 are SGHTS and YDEGEE. This CDR3 contains 16 residues. The chain is built from TRBV5-8 and TRBJ1-2; 8 bases are a match to TRBD1. This sequence was found in a woman between 70 and 85 years old with acute or convalescent COVID-19. What was sequenced was peripheral blood. The CDR3 spells CASSLGTGSPLYGYTF. The CDR3 region has the DNA TGTGCCAGCAGCTTGGGGACAGGGTCCCCCCTCTATGGCTACACCTTC. Full variable domain (outside the CDR3, taken from reference TRBV5-8 and TRBJ1-2): EAGVTQSPTHLIKTRGQQATLRCSPISGHTSVYWYQQALGLGLQFLLWYDEGEERNRGNFPPRFSGRQFPNYSSELNVNALELEDSALYLCASSLGTGSPLYGYTFGSGTRLTVV.